This entry features one TCR beta chain sequence. Its target is not known. The CDR3 loop spans 13 amino acids. Germline V gives CDR1 WSHSY, CDR2 SAAADI. The V gene lost 0 bases and the J gene lost 4 bases, with 6 bases spanning the gap. The data were obtained in a study of shared clonotypes between healthy human individuals. The study's findings and limits: Tissue TCR repertoires likely differ from these blood-only repertoires.

Profiled with immunoSEQ multiplex PCR; TCRdb holds only in-frame clones, not every one. The sample carries some 500,000 clones, around 77% recorded once. V gene TRBV10-2 combines with J gene TRBJ1-1, with unresolved D. Input material: PBMCs. The clonotype comes from a woman in her thirties or forties in good health. Some clones in this sample may be carry-over from other donors' samples. CDR3 nucleotide sequence: TGCGCCAGCAGTGAGTCGAGGGTCACTGAAGCTTTCTTT. Protein: CASSESRVTEAFF.